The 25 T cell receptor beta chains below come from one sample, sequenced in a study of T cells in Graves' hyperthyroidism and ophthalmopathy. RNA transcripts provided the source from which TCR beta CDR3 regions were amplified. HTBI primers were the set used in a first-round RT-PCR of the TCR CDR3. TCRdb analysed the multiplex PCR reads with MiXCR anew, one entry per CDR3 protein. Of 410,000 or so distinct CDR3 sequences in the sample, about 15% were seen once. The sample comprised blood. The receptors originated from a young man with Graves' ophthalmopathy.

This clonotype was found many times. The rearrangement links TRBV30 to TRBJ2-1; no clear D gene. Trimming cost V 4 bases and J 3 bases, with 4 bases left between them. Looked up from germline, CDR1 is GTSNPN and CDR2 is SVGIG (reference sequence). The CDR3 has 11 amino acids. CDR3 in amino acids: CAWTDYNEQFF. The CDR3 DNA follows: TGTGCCTGGACGGACTACAATGAGCAGTTCTTC.

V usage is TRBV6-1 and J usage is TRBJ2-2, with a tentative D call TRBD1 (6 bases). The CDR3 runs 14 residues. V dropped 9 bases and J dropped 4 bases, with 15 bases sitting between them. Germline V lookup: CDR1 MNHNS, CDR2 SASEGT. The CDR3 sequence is CASNSRQVTGELFF. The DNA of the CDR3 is TGTGCCAGTAACTCACGACAGGTCACCGGGGAGCTGTTTTTT.

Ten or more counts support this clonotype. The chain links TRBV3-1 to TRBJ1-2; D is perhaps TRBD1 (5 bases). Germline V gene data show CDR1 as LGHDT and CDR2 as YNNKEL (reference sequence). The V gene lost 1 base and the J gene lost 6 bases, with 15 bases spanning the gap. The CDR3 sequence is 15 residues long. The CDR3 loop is CASSQVPRATDGYTF. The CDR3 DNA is TGTGCCAGCAGCCAAGTCCCCAGGGCGACAGATGGCTACACCTTC.

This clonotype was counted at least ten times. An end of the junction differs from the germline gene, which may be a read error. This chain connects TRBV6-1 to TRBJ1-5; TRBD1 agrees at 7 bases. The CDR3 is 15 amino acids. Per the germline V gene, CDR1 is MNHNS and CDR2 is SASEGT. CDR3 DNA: TGTGCCAGCGGTGATACGCAGGGGGTAAGTGTGCCCCAGCATTTT. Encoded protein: CASGDTQGVSVPQHF.

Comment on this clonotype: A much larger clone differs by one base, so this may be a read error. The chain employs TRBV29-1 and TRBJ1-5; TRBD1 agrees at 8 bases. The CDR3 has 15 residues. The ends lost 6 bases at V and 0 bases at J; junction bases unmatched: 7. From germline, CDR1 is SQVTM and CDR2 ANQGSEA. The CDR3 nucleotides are TGCAGCGTGGGGACAGGAGACCCTAGCAATCAGCCCCAGCATTTT. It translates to CSVGTGDPSNQPQHF. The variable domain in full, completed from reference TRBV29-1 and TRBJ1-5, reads SAVISQKPSRDICQRGTSLTIQCQVDSQVTMMFWYRQQPGQSLTLIATANQGSEATYESGFVIDKFPISRPNLTFSTLTVSNMSPEDSSIYLCSVGTGDPSNQPQHFGDGTRLSIL.

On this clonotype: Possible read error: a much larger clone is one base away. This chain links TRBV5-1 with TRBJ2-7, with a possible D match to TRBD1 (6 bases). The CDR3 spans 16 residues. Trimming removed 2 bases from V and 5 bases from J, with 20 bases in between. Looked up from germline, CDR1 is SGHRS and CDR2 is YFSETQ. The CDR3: CASSFSRDNKGHEQYF. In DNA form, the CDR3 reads TGCGCCAGCAGCTTCAGTCGGGACAACAAAGGCCACGAGCAGTACTTC.

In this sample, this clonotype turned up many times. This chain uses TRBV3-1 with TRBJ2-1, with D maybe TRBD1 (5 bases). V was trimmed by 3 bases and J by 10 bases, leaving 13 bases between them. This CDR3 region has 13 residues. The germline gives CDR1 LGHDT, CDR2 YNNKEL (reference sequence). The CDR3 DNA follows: TGTGCCAGCAGCCAGGCAGGCAGGGTCGAGCAGTTCTTC. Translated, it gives CASSQAGRVEQFF.

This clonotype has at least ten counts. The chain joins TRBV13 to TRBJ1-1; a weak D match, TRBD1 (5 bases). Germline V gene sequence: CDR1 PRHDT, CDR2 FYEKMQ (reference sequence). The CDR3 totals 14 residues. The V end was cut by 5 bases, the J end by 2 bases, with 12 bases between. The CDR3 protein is CASSLPRDNTEAFF. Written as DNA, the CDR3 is TGTGCCAGCAGCCTCCCCCGGGACAACACTGAAGCTTTCTTT.

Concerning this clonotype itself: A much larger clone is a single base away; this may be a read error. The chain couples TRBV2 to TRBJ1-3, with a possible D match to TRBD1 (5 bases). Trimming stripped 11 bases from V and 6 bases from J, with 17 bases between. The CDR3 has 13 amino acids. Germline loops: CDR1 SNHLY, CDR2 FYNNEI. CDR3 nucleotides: TGTGCCCGCCGGGGCCCTCAATTAAACACCATATATTTT. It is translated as CARRGPQLNTIYF.

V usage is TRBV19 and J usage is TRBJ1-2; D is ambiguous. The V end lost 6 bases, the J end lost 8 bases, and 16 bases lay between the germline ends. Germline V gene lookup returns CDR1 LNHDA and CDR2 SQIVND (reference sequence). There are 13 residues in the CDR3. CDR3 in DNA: TGTGCCAGTAGCTCCGGGCCCCTGGGAGGCTACACCTTC. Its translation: CASSSGPLGGYTF.

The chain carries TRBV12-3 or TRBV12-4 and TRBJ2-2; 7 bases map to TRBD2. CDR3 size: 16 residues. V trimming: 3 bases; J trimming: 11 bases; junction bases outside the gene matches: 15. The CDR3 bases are TGTGCCAGCAGTTTTTACGGGAGGACCGCCAGGTCAGAGCTGTTTTTT. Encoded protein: CASSFYGRTARSELFF.

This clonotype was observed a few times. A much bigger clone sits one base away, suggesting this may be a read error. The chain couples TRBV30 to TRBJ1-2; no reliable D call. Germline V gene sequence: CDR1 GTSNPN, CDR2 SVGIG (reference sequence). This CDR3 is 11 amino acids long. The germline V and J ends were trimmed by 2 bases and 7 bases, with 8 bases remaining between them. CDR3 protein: CAWSPQCGYTF. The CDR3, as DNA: TGTGCCTGGAGTCCCCAGTGTGGCTACACCTTC.

CDR3 region: CASSPFVRGGPTGELFF. CDR3 nucleotide sequence: TGTGCCAGCAGCCCATTTGTTCGGGGGGGGCCAACCGGGGAGCTGTTTTTT. The chain couples TRBV5-5 to TRBJ2-2; 8 nucleotides line up with TRBD2. This CDR3 spans 17 amino acids. Germline assignment: CDR1 SGHKS and CDR2 YYEKEE (reference sequence). Losses at the gene ends were 4 bases for V and 5 bases for J; bases not matched to a gene: 13.

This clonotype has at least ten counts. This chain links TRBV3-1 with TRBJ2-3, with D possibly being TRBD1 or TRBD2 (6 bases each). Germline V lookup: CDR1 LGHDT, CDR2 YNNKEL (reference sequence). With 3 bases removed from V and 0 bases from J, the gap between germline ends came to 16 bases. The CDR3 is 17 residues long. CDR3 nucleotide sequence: TGTGCCAGCAGCCAGGAAAGGGGGACTCCTAGCACAGATACGCAGTATTTT. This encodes CASSQERGTPSTDTQYF.

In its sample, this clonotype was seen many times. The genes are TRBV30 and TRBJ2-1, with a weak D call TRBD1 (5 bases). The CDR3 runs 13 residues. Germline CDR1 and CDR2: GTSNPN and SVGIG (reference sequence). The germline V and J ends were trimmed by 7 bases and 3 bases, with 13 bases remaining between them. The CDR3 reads CASAQGYYNEQFF. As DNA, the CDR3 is TGTGCCTCTGCTCAGGGATACTACAATGAGCAGTTCTTC.

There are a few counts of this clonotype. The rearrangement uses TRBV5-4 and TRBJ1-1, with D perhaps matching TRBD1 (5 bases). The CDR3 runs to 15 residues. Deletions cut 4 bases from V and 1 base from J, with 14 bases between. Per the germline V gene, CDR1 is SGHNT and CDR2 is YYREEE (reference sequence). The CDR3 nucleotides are TGTGCCAGCAGCCCGTCCTGGGGGACGAACACTGAAGCTTTCTTT. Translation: CASSPSWGTNTEAFF.

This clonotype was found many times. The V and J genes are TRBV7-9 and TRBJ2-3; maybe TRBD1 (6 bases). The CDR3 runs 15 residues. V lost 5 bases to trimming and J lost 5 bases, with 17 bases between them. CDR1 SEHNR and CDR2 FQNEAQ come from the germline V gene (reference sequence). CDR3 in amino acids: CASSPSDRSRDTQYF. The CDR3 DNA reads TGTGCCAGCAGCCCTTCTGACAGGAGTCGAGATACGCAGTATTTT. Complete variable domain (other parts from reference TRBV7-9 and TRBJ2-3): DTGVSQNPRHKITKRGQNVTFRCDPISEHNRLYWYRQTLGQGPEFLTYFQNEAQLEKSRLLSDRFSAERPKGSFSTLEIQRTEQGDSAMYLCASSPSDRSRDTQYFGPGTRLTVL.

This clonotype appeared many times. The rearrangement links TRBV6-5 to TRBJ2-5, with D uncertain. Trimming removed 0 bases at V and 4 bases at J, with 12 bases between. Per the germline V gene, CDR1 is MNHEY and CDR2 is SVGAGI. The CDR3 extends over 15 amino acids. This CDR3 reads CASSYSQSTPETQYF. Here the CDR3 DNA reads TGTGCCAGCAGTTACTCCCAGTCAACTCCAGAGACCCAGTACTTC.

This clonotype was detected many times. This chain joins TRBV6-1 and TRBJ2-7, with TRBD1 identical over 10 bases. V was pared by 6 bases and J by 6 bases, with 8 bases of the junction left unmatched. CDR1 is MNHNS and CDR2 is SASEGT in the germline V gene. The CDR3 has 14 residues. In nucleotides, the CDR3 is TGTGCCAGCAGCCCCCGGACAGGGGGTGGCGAGCAGTACTTC. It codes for CASSPRTGGGEQYF.

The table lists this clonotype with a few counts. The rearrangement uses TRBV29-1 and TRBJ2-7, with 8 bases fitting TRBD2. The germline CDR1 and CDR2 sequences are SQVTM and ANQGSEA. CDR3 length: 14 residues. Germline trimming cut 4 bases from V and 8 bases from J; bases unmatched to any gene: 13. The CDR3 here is CSVGVSGALIKQYF. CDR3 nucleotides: TGCAGCGTTGGCGTTAGCGGGGCGCTTATCAAGCAGTACTTC.

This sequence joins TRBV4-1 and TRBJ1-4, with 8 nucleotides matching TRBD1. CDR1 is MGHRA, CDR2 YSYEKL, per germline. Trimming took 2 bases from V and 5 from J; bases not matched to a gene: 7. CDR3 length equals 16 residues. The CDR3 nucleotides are TGCGCCAGCAGCCAACCTACCGGACAGGGAAATGAAAAACTGTTTTTT. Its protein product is CASSQPTGQGNEKLFF.

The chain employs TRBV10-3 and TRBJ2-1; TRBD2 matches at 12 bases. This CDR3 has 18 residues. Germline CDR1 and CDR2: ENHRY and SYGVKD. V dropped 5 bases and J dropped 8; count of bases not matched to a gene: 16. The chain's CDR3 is CAISLTSGRLEGFDEQFF. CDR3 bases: TGTGCCATCAGTCTGACTAGCGGGAGACTGGAAGGCTTCGATGAGCAGTTCTTC.

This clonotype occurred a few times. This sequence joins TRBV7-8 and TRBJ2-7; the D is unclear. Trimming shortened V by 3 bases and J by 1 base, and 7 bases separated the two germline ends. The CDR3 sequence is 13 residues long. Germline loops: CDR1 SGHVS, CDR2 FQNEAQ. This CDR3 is CASSLSKSYEQYF. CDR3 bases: TGTGCCAGCAGCTTGTCGAAATCCTACGAGCAGTACTTC. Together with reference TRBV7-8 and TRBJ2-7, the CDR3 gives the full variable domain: GAGVSQSPRYKVAKRGQDVALRCDPISGHVSLFWYQQALGQGPEFLTYFQNEAQLDKSGLPSDRFFAERPEGSVSTLKIQRTQQEDSAVYLCASSLSKSYEQYFGPGTRLTVT.

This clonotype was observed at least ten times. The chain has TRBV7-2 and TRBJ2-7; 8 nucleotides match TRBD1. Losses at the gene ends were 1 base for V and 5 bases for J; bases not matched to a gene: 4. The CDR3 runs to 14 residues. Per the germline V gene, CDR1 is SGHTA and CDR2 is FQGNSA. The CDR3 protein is CASSLVQGVNEQYF. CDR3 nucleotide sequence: TGTGCCAGCAGCTTAGTACAGGGGGTCAACGAGCAGTACTTC.

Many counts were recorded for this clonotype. CDR3 in amino acids: CASSVQGSQETQYF. DNA of the CDR3: TGTGCCAGCAGCGTACAGGGGAGCCAAGAGACCCAGTACTTC. V usage is TRBV5-6 and J usage is TRBJ2-5; the match to TRBD1 covers 7 bases. V shed 4 bases, J shed 1 base, and the junction held 4 bases outside the gene matches. Germline V lookup: CDR1 SGHDT, CDR2 YYEEEE. The CDR3 has 14 residues.